In its sample, the clone carrying this TCR beta chain was seen many times. Its specificity is not known. The data belong to a study of response to subunit inactivated influenza vaccine. Study-wide findings and caveats: Authors proposed each seasonal influenza vaccination draws in few new T cells.

Each CDR3 protein is one row after TCRdb ran MiXCR on the RT-PCR reads. The sample records around 760,000 distinct CDR3 sequences, approximately 15% being singletons. V shed 0 bases and J shed 6 bases, with 16 bases lying between them. Germline CDR1 reads SGDLS; CDR2 reads YYNGEE. CDR3 length: 16 residues. Specimen: PBMCs from blood, collected approximately 15 days before vaccination. The chain employs TRBV9 and TRBJ2-1; either TRBD1 or TRBD2 may supply D (6 bases each). This sequence originates from a man aged 45-65 years who received an inactivated influenza vaccine. CDR3 residues: CASSVDYGGTGNEQFF. The CDR3 coding sequence is TGTGCCAGCAGCGTAGATTACGGGGGCACGGGCAATGAGCAGTTCTTC.